The clone carrying this T cell receptor (beta chain) has only a few counts. Antigen unknown. Unique molecular identifiers were used in preparing the TCRbeta library. Each CDR3 protein is one row after TCRdb ran MiXCR on the PCR reads. The sample holds approximately 130,000 distinct CDR3 sequences, around a tenth seen once. The source of the sample is a study of T-cell reconstitution after alpha-beta-depleted transplantation in children. Study-level points and caveats: Counts and diversity of T cells one year after transplant came mostly from newly produced T cells. About two months after transplant, alpha-beta T cells reportedly came from several hundred expanded graft clones. Where some patients showed high TCRbeta diversity at day 60, it came from recipient T cells and thymic progenitors that had survived.

Trimming took 3 bases from V and 3 from J; bases not matched to a gene: 2. Germline V lookup: CDR1 SGDLS, CDR2 YYNGEE. This CDR3 is 14 amino acids long. This specimen consisted of PBMCs, mostly from graft donor cells, obtained 180 days after TCRalphabeta/CD19-depleted stem cell transplant. This TCR was recovered from a girl under three years old who had a stem cell transplant for combined immunodeficiency, so the T cells may come from the graft donor. The V gene is TRBV9, the J gene TRBJ2-7; 11 positions agree with TRBD2. Written as DNA, the CDR3 is TGTGCCAGCAGCGAGGGGACTAGCGGCTACGAGCAGTACTTC. It is translated as CASSEGTSGYEQYF.